This T cell receptor (beta chain) was recovered during a study of T-cell reconstitution after alpha-beta-depleted transplantation in children. TCRbeta library construction was performed incorporating unique molecular identifiers. In TCRdb, the PCR reads were re-called with MiXCR into one record per CDR3 protein. Counted here are 600,000 or so distinct CDR3 sequences, about 23% occurring once; the ten biggest clones make up 13% to 15%. Germline V gives CDR1 MNHEY, CDR2 SVGEGT. Deletions cut 2 bases from V and 5 bases from J, with 13 bases between. This CDR3 is built from 14 residues. The TCR sequence derives from a boy in the first two years of life who had a stem cell transplant for acute myeloid leukemia, so the T cells may come from the graft donor. The source material was PBMCs, mostly from graft donor cells, sampled 360 days after TCRalphabeta/CD19-depleted stem cell transplant. V usage is TRBV6-2 or TRBV6-3 and J usage is TRBJ2-7; TRBD1 might be the D (5 bases). CDR3 in DNA: TGTGCCAGCAGTTACGTACCGGGCAGGGACGAGCAGTACTTC. It codes for CASSYVPGRDEQYF.